Below are 27 T cell receptor beta chains sequenced from a single sample in a study of blood T cell repertoires in COVID-19 (dated by TCRdb to between 2020 and 2021). The library was prepared using the immunoSEQ multiplex PCR assay. Not all clones reach the TCRdb copy of this immuneACCESS table, which keeps in-frame sequences only. Checked studies attribute under half of the gap to unresolved V genes and leave the rest unexplained. Present in this sample are some 130,000 clones, over 60% of which were seen just once. In total, the top ten clones hold less than 2.5% of the sample. Sequencing used peripheral blood. Receptors originate from a woman aged 70-85 years with acute or convalescent COVID-19.

The rearrangement uses TRBV7-9 and TRBJ2-1; TRBD2 aligns across 14 bases. Germline loops: CDR1 SEHNR, CDR2 FQNEAQ (reference sequence). This CDR3 contains 14 residues. The J segment lost 10 bases and the V segment lost 7 bases, leaving 6 bases of the junction unmatched. The CDR3 coding sequence is TGTGCCAGCACGACGGGGACTAGCGGGAGAGAGCAGTTCTTC. Its protein product is CASTTGTSGREQFF. The complete variable domain, with remaining parts taken from reference TRBV7-9 and TRBJ2-1, reads DTGVSQNPRHKITKRGQNVTFRCDPISEHNRLYWYRQTLGQGPEFLTYFQNEAQLEKSRLLSDRFSAERPKGSFSTLEIQRTEQGDSAMYLCASTTGTSGREQFFGPGTRLTVL.

This clone was picked up one time. This chain links TRBV5-6 with TRBJ2-5, with D perhaps TRBD2 (6 bases). The V and J ends lost 3 bases and 3 bases respectively, with 21 bases between them. Germline CDR1 reads SGHDT; CDR2 reads YYEEEE. This CDR3 is built from 17 residues. The CDR3 DNA reads as TGTGCCAGCAGCTCGGAGGGACGCGTAGCCCGTGAAGAGACCCAGTACTTC. It yields the protein CASSSEGRVAREETQYF.

The rearrangement links TRBV28 to TRBJ2-7; no firm D call. Germline CDR1 and CDR2: MDHEN and SYDVKM. There are 16 residues in the CDR3. The V end lost 5 bases, the J end lost 3 bases, and 20 bases lay between the germline ends. CDR3 loop: CASSPPPPGPFYEQYF. The CDR3 bases are TGTGCCAGCAGTCCCCCACCCCCGGGTCCTTTCTACGAGCAGTACTTC.

The gene calls are TRBV30 and TRBJ1-4; a possible D gene is TRBD1 (5 bases). This CDR3 region has 16 residues. Trimming cost V 2 bases and J 7 bases, with 20 bases left between them. In germline, CDR1 is GTSNPN, CDR2 SVGIG (reference sequence). CDR3 DNA sequence: TGTGCCTGGAGTCCCTCAATGGCAGGGTCGGCTGAAAAACTGTTTTTT. The encoded protein is CAWSPSMAGSAEKLFF. Looking up the rest from reference TRBV30 and TRBJ1-4 gives the full variable domain: SQTIHQWPATLVQPVGSPLSLECTVEGTSNPNLYWYRQAAGRGLQLLFYSVGIGQISSEVPQNLSASRPQDRQFILSSKKLLLSDSGFYLCAWSPSMAGSAEKLFFGSGTQLSVL.

The chain combines TRBV5-8 with TRBJ2-7, with a weak D call TRBD1 (5 bases). The V end was cut by 0 bases, the J end by 2 bases, with 9 bases between. Germline loops: CDR1 SGHTS, CDR2 YDEGEE. The CDR3 consists of 14 residues. The CDR3 DNA sequence: TGTGCCAGCAGCTTGGAGCAGGGTACCTACGAGCAGTACTTC. Amino acid sequence: CASSLEQGTYEQYF.

The chain uses TRBV25-1 and TRBJ2-7, with 9 positions matching TRBD1. Germline CDR1 reads MGHDK; CDR2 reads SYGVNS. CDR3 length equals 14 residues. Losses at the gene ends were 6 bases for V and 3 bases for J; bases not matched to a gene: 6. The CDR3 spells CASSPGQGSYEQYF. The CDR3 bases are TGTGCCAGCAGCCCGGGACAGGGAAGCTACGAGCAGTACTTC.

This rearrangement joins TRBV11-2 to TRBJ2-1; 9 bases match TRBD2. CDR3 length equals 17 residues. Losses at the gene ends were 2 bases for V and 2 bases for J; bases not matched to a gene: 7. Germline CDR1 is SGHAT and CDR2 is FQNNGV. The CDR3 protein is CASSLTGGGAPYNEQFF. The DNA for the CDR3 is TGTGCCAGCAGCTTAACGGGCGGGGGGGCCCCCTACAATGAGCAGTTCTTC.

The chain recombines TRBV19 with TRBJ1-2; 10 positions agree with TRBD1. Germline CDR1 reads LNHDA; CDR2 reads SQIVND (reference sequence). With V trimmed by 4 bases and J by 8 bases, 10 bases remained unmatched. This CDR3 spans 15 amino acids. The CDR3 DNA is TGTGCCAGTAGTAAGGGACAGGGGTCAAGTCGGGGCTACACCTTC. Amino acids: CASSKGQGSSRGYTF. Variable domain in full (rest from reference TRBV19 and TRBJ1-2): DGGITQSPKYLFRKEGQNVTLSCEQNLNHDAMYWYRQDPGQGLRLIYYSQIVNDFQKGDIAEGYSVSREKKESFPLTVTSAQKNPTAFYLCASSKGQGSSRGYTFGSGTRLTVV.

The chain carries TRBV28 and TRBJ1-4, with D perhaps TRBD1 (5 bases). V was shortened by 7 bases and J by 7 bases, with 16 bases between the two germline ends. CDR1 MDHEN and CDR2 SYDVKM come from the germline V gene. The CDR3 has 14 amino acids. CDR3 loop: CASTAGLALEKLFF. The CDR3 nucleotides read TGTGCCAGCACGGCAGGGTTAGCCCTTGAAAAACTGTTTTTT.

The chain carries TRBV7-2 and TRBJ1-2, with 7 bases fitting TRBD1. J lost 7 bases, V lost 1 base, and 3 bases had no gene match. Germline V CDR1 and CDR2: SGHTA, FQGNSA. This CDR3 comprises 13 residues. In DNA, the CDR3 is TGTGCCAGCAGCTTAGGACAGGGTGCTGGCTACACCTTC. Protein: CASSLGQGAGYTF.

V usage is TRBV5-4 and J usage is TRBJ2-1; 8 bases are a match to TRBD1. Germline loops: CDR1 SGHNT, CDR2 YYREEE (reference sequence). There are 13 residues in the CDR3. V shed 2 bases, J shed 6 bases, and the junction held 1 base outside the gene matches. CDR3 bases: TGTGCCAGCAGCTTCACAGGGGGCAATGAGCAGTTCTTC. Encoded protein: CASSFTGGNEQFF.

V gene TRBV28 combines with J gene TRBJ1-2; D perhaps matches TRBD1 (5 bases). The V end lost 7 bases, the J end lost 4 bases, and 19 bases lay between the germline ends. The CDR3 runs 15 residues. The germline CDR1 and CDR2 sequences are MDHEN and SYDVKM. The chain's CDR3 is CASNPEPGGGYGYTF. The CDR3 coding sequence is TGTGCCAGCAACCCAGAACCCGGGGGGGGCTATGGCTACACCTTC.

The chain employs TRBV7-8 and TRBJ2-4, with a tentative D call TRBD2 (7 bases). In germline, CDR1 is SGHVS, CDR2 FQNEAQ. Trimming shortened V by 5 bases and J by 3 bases, and 14 bases separated the two germline ends. The CDR3 extends over 15 amino acids. The CDR3 is CASSRGGVFKNIQYF. Here the CDR3 DNA reads TGTGCCAGCAGCCGAGGGGGGGTGTTCAAAAACATTCAGTACTTC.

The J gene is TRBJ2-2, the V gene TRBV12-3 or TRBV12-4, with 7 bases aligning to TRBD1. V shed 6 bases and J 7 bases; nucleotides not matched to a gene: 5. The CDR3 loop spans 13 amino acids. The CDR3 region is CASSYRGGGELFF. The CDR3 DNA reads TGTGCCAGCAGCTACAGGGGCGGCGGGGAGCTGTTTTTT.

The V call is TRBV5-6, the J call TRBJ2-7; 7 bases match TRBD1. Looked up from germline, CDR1 is SGHDT and CDR2 is YYEEEE. CDR3 length: 13 amino acids. With 3 bases clipped from V and 1 base from J, the junction kept 1 base outside the gene matches. CDR3 bases: TGTGCCAGCAGCTGGGGACAGTCCTACGAGCAGTACTTC. Translating it yields CASSWGQSYEQYF.

Notes on this clone: Other DNA sequences in the sample encode the same CDR3. The chain couples TRBV18 to TRBJ1-1; tentatively, D is TRBD1 (5 bases). V was clipped by 6 bases and J by 0 bases, with 14 bases between them. CDR3 length: 15 residues. Germline lookup yields CDR1 KGHSH and CDR2 LQKENI. The CDR3 here is CASSPIDSLNTEAFF. The DNA of the CDR3 is TGTGCCAGCTCCCCGATTGACAGCTTGAACACTGAAGCTTTCTTT. Complete variable domain (other parts from reference TRBV18 and TRBJ1-1): NAGVMQNPRHLVRRRGQEARLRCSPMKGHSHVYWYRQLPEEGLKFMVYLQKENIIDESGMPKERFSAEFPKEGPSILRIQQVVRGDSAAYFCASSPIDSLNTEAFFGQGTRLTVV.

CDR3 in DNA: TGTGCCAGCAGCCAGTCTCGACAGAGCTATGGCTACACCTTC. It encodes CASSQSRQSYGYTF. V is TRBV3-1 (or the pseudogene TRBV3-2) and J is TRBJ1-2; D possibly corresponds to TRBD1 (5 bases). Germline V lookup: CDR1 LGHDT, CDR2 YNNKEL (reference sequence). The V end was cut by 3 bases, the J end by 4 bases, with 12 bases between. CDR3 length equals 14 residues.

V and J are TRBV9 and TRBJ2-7, with 7 bases matching TRBD1. The CDR3 covers 14 residues. The V and J ends lost 0 bases and 5 bases, in that order; junction bases with no gene match: 5. Germline CDR1 and CDR2: SGDLS and YYNGEE. CDR3 DNA: TGTGCCAGCAGCGTAGAGGCAGGGGGAAACGAGCAGTACTTC. Protein sequence: CASSVEAGGNEQYF.

The chain couples TRBV28 to TRBJ2-4, with D possibly matching TRBD2 (6 bases). Per germline, CDR1 MDHEN and CDR2 SYDVKM. The CDR3 has 16 residues. Trimming took off 4 bases at V and 1 base at J, with 14 bases between the two ends. In nucleotides, the CDR3 is TGTGCCAGCAGTTCTCTAAGGGCGGGGGCCAAAAACATTCAGTACTTC. Protein: CASSSLRAGAKNIQYF.

The V and J genes are TRBV9 and TRBJ2-7; possible D gene TRBD2, 6 bases. V shed 4 bases and J shed 2 bases, with 13 bases lying between them. CDR1 is SGDLS and CDR2 is YYNGEE in the germline V gene. The CDR3 extends over 14 amino acids. CDR3 amino acids: CASSNRDSTYEQYF. The CDR3 DNA reads as TGTGCCAGCAGCAACCGGGACTCCACCTACGAGCAGTACTTC.

The chain couples TRBV6-2 or TRBV6-3 to TRBJ1-2, with D unclear. CDR1 is MNHEY and CDR2 is SVGEGT in the germline V gene. Trimming removed 0 bases from V and 7 bases from J, with 9 bases in between. The CDR3 is made up of 13 amino acids. CDR3 region: CASSYSSRGGYTF. In DNA, the CDR3 is TGTGCCAGCAGTTACTCGTCGCGAGGTGGCTACACCTTC.

The CDR3 bases are TGCGCCAGCAGCTTGGCCGGAGTCCTAGCGGGAGCGGCTACGCAGTATTTT. Protein product: CASSLAGVLAGAATQYF. J is TRBJ2-3 and V is TRBV5-1; the match to TRBD2 covers 10 bases. The CDR3 length is 17 residues. Germline values: CDR1 SGHRS, CDR2 YFSETQ. J gave up 8 bases and V 0 bases, and 12 bases lay outside the gene matches.

This clone occurred many times. The rearrangement joins TRBV29-1 to TRBJ1-1; TRBD1 agrees at 8 bases. CDR1 is SQVTM, CDR2 ANQGSEA, per germline. CDR3 length: 13 amino acids. Trimming cost V 6 bases and J 7 bases; bases outside gene matches: 10. The CDR3 sequence is CSVHRTGKGEAFF. DNA for the CDR3: TGCAGCGTACATCGGACAGGGAAGGGTGAAGCTTTCTTT.

The chain uses TRBV10-1 and TRBJ2-7; TRBD1 agrees at 9 bases. The CDR3 has 15 amino acids. V dropped 3 bases and J dropped 3; count of bases not matched to a gene: 6. From germline, CDR1 is WNHNN and CDR2 SYGVQD (reference sequence). The DNA of the CDR3 is TGCGCCAGCAGTGACCCGGGACAGGGCTACTACGAGCAGTACTTC. This codes for CASSDPGQGYYEQYF.

The J gene is TRBJ2-1, the V gene TRBV11-2; possible D gene TRBD2, 5 bases. From germline, CDR1 is SGHAT and CDR2 FQNNGV. V was cut by 3 bases and J by 9 bases, with 12 bases left in between. The CDR3 covers 13 residues. The CDR3 region has the DNA TGTGCCAGCAGCTTTCGGGATGAGGGTGAGCAGTTCTTC. Protein sequence: CASSFRDEGEQFF. Supplemented by reference TRBV11-2 and TRBJ2-1, the full variable domain reads EAGVAQSPRYKIIEKRQSVAFWCNPISGHATLYWYQQILGQGPKLLIQFQNNGVVDDSQLPKDRFSAERLKGVDSTLKIQPAKLEDSAVYLCASSFRDEGEQFFGPGTRLTVL.

This clone was seen many times. The chain combines TRBV28 with TRBJ2-1, with 10 bases lining up with TRBD2. V lost 5 bases, J lost 5 bases, and 9 bases stayed unmatched. This CDR3 contains 16 residues. Looked up from germline, CDR1 is MDHEN and CDR2 is SYDVKM. Here the CDR3 reads CASSQAGLAANNEQFF. The CDR3 coding sequence is TGTGCCAGCAGTCAGGCCGGACTAGCGGCCAACAATGAGCAGTTCTTC. Combining the CDR3 with reference TRBV28 and TRBJ2-1 gives the whole variable domain DVKVTQSSRYLVKRTGEKVFLECVQDMDHENMFWYRQDPGLGLRLIYFSYDVKMKEKGDIPEGYSVSREKKERFSLILESASTNQTSMYLCASSQAGLAANNEQFFGPGTRLTVL.

Only one count was recorded for this clone. This chain links TRBV6-5 with TRBJ2-2; the match to TRBD1 covers 8 bases. The V gene end was trimmed by 6 bases and the J gene end by 1 base; junction bases not matched to a gene: 1. Germline V gene sequence: CDR1 MNHEY, CDR2 SVGAGI. The CDR3 extends over 14 amino acids. This CDR3 is CASRDRVNTGELFF. The CDR3 DNA reads TGTGCCAGCAGGGACAGGGTGAACACCGGGGAGCTGTTTTTT.